This T cell receptor (beta chain) is from a study of blood T cell repertoires in COVID-19. The wider study: Samples representing acute and convalescent COVID-19 were sourced from the United States, Italy and Spain. Sources were T cells, B-cell-depleted T cells, or PBMCs; the material itself was cDNA or gDNA.

Source study methods: It was from reference gene primer amplification that nucleated cell counts were estimated. Here immunoSEQ multiplex PCR was the method, and the copy in TCRdb shows in-frame clones only, minus some. The D gene and trimming were derived from the DNA, and the V and J assignments and clone size from that table. The sample lists more than 150,000 clones, about 86% occurring once. The germline V gene encodes CDR1 LGHDT and CDR2 YNNKEL (reference sequence). V was clipped by 1 base and J by 5 bases, with 14 bases between them. The CDR3 extends over 15 amino acids. The sample consisted of peripheral blood. The rearrangement uses TRBV3-1 (or the pseudogene TRBV3-2) and TRBJ2-5, with D perhaps matching TRBD2 (7 bases). The TCR sequence derives from a man aged 18 to 35 with acute or convalescent COVID-19. This chain's CDR3 is CASSQVTGRGETQYF. DNA of the CDR3: TGTGCCAGCAGCCAAGTTACAGGGAGGGGGGAGACCCAGTACTTC.